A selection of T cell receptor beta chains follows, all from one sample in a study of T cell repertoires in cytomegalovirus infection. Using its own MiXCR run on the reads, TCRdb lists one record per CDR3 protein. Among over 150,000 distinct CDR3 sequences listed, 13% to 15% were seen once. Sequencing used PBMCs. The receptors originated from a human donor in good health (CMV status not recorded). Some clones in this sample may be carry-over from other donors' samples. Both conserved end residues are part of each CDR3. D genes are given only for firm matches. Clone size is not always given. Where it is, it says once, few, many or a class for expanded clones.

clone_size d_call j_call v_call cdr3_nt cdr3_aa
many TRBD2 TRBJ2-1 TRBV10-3 TGTGCCATCAGGGAAAGGGCGGGGGGGCCGTTCAATGAGCAGTTCTTC CAIRERAGGPFNEQFF
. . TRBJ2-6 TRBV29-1 TGCAGCGTGCCCGACAGTAACTCTGGGGCCAACGTCCTGACTTTC CSVPDSNSGANVLTF
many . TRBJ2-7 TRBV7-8 TGTGCCAGCAGCTTCCGGGAGCAGGACGAGCAGTACTTC CASSFREQDEQYF
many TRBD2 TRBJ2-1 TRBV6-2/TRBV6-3 TGTGCCAGCAAGCCGCGGGGACTAGCGGGGGACAATGAGCAGTTCTTC CASKPRGLAGDNEQFF
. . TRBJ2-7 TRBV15 TGTGCCACCTCGGGGACTCCTAATACCTACGAGCAGTACTTC CATSGTPNTYEQYF
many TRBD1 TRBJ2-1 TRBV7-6 TGTGCCAGCAGCCCTAGTTCGGGACAGGGAGGTAATGAGCAGTTCTTC CASSPSSGQGGNEQFF
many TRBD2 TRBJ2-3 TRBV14 TGTGCCAGCAGCCAAGCCCTGGCTAGCGGTACGCAGTATTTT CASSQALASGTQYF
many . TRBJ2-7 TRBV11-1 TGTGCCAGCAGCATTAGTCTTCCCTCCTACGAGCAGTACTTC CASSISLPSYEQYF
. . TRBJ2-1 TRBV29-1 TGCAGCGTTGAAGGGACGTTGACTGCTAATTCCTACAATGAGCAGTTCTTC CSVEGTLTANSYNEQFF
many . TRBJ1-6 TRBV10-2 TGCGCCAGCATAGGGCGGAATAATTCACCCCTCCACTTT CASIGRNNSPLHF
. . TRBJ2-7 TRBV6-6 TGTGCCAGCAGTTACGGGGGGACTTCGAACGAGCAGTACTTC CASSYGGTSNEQYF
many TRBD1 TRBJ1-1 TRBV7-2 TGTGCCAGCAGCATGGGACAGGGTGAAACTGAAGCTTTCTTT CASSMGQGETEAFF
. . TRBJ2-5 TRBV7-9 TGTGCCAGCAGCTTAGCGCCAGGGGGGCACACCCAGTACTTC CASSLAPGGHTQYF
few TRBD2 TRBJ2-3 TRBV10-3 TGTGCCATCAGTATGACTAGCGGCACAGATACGCAGTATTTT CAISMTSGTDTQYF
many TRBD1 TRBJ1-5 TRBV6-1 TGTGCCAGCAGTTATCAGGGGGGAGGGAATCAGCCCCAGCATTTT CASSYQGGGNQPQHF
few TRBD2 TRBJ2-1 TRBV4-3 TGCGCCAGCAGCCAAGAAGGTAGCGGGAGGAACAATGAGCAGTTCTTC CASSQEGSGRNNEQFF
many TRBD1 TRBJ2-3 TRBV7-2 TGTGCCAGCAGCTTATGGAACAGGGGGTCCACAGATACGCAGTATTTT CASSLWNRGSTDTQYF
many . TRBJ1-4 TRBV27 TGTGCCAGCAGTTTCTTTGCAGGGGCCGAAAAACTGTTTTTT CASSFFAGAEKLFF
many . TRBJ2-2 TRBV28 TGTGCCAGCAGTTTAGACACCGGGGAGCTGTTTTTT CASSLDTGELFF
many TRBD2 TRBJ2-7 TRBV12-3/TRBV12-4 TGTGCCAGCAGTTTAGCGAAAACTAGCGGGGGGGCCGACGAGCAGTACTTC CASSLAKTSGGADEQYF
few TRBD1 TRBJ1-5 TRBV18 TGTGCCAGCTCACAAGACGGACAGGGAAGCAATCAGCCCCAGCATTTT CASSQDGQGSNQPQHF
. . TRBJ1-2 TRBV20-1 TGCAGTGCTAGAGATGTTCTATTGGACTATGGCTACACCTTC CSARDVLLDYGYTF
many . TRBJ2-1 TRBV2 TGTGCCAGCAGGAGGGCTTCCCGTGAGCAGTTCTTC CASRRASREQFF
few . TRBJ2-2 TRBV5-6 TGTGCCAGCAACCAAATAGGCCCGCTCACCGGGGAGCTGTTTTTT CASNQIGPLTGELFF
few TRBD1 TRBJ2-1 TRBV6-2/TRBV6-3 TGTGCCAGCAGGGGACAGGTTCCCTACAATGAGCAGTTCTTC CASRGQVPYNEQFF
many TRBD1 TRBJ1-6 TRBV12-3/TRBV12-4 TGTGCCAGCAGTTCAGGACAGGTTAATTCACCCCTCCACTTT CASSSGQVNSPLHF
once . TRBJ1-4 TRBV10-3 TGTGCCATCAGTGACGGGGGTCCCGCAACTAATGAAAAACTGTTTTTT CAISDGGPATNEKLFF
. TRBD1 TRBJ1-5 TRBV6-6 TGTGCCAGCAGTCAGGGGGCGAATCAGCCCCAGCATTTT CASSQGANQPQHF
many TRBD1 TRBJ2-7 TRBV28 TGTGCCAGCAGTCAGACAGGGAACGAGCAGTACTTC CASSQTGNEQYF
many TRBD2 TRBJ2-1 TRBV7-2 TGTGCCAGCAGGGCCCCTAGCGGTGCCTACAATGAGCAGTTCTTC CASRAPSGAYNEQFF
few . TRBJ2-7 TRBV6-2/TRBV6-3 TGTGCCAGCAGTTACGGGCGGCCTATCCACGAGCAGTACTTC CASSYGRPIHEQYF
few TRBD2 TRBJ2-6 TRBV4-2 TGTGCCAGCAGCCAAACGGGGACTAGCGGGGCCAACGTCCTGACTTTC CASSQTGTSGANVLTF
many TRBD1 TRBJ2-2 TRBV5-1 TGCGCCAGCAGCGGGGGACAGCCCACCGCCGGGGAGCTGTTTTTT CASSGGQPTAGELFF
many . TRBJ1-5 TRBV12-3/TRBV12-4 TGTGCCAGCAGTTTTGATCAGGGTCGGCCCCAGCATTTT CASSFDQGRPQHF
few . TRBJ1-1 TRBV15 TGTGCCACCAGCCTAGAACGGGGTAACACTGAAGCTTTCTTT CATSLERGNTEAFF
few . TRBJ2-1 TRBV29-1 TGCAGCGTTGACAGCAATGAGCAGTTCTTC CSVDSNEQFF
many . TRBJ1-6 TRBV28 TGTGCCAGCAGTATTTACAGGGTTCGTAATTCACCCCTCCACTTT CASSIYRVRNSPLHF
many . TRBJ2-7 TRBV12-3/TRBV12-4 TGTGCCAGCCCACACGACCGGGACGGACCCTACGAGCAGTACTTC CASPHDRDGPYEQYF
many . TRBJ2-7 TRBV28 TGTGCCAGCAGAGGGGGCCTAGCGATCTACGAGCAGTACTTC CASRGGLAIYEQYF
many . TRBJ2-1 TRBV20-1 TGCAGTGCTAGAGAATCGGGACCGAAAATTGAGCAGTTCTTC CSARESGPKIEQFF